The sequence of this T cell receptor beta chain was determined in a study of T cell responses to AZD1222 COVID-19 vaccine. In germline, CDR1 is SEHNR, CDR2 FQNEAQ (reference sequence). The V end lost 1 base, the J end lost 0 bases, and 10 bases lay between the germline ends. The CDR3 is made up of 15 amino acids. The protocol was immunoSEQ multiplex PCR, while the TCRdb copy is restricted to in-frame clones and leaves out a portion. Of some 120,000 clones listed, around 94% are singletons. Concerning this clone itself: As yet, its antigen is unknown.

Whole-study findings and limits: Spike-specific TCR breadth and depth went up after people got two AZD1222 doses. As reported, nearly half of all spike-specific TCRs target variant regions that are unmutated.

V gene TRBV7-9 combines with J gene TRBJ2-7, with D perhaps matching TRBD1 (5 bases). The origin of this receptor is an adult in good health. This specimen consisted of peripheral blood, obtained on day 0 of AZD1222 vaccination. The CDR3 loop is CASSLGGMSSYEQYF. CDR3 nucleotides: TGTGCCAGCAGCTTAGGGGGCATGAGCTCCTACGAGCAGTACTTC.